This T cell receptor (beta chain) was profiled in a study of T cell repertoires in cytomegalovirus infection. Across the whole study: CMV infection together with matching HLA type was indicated by public TCR beta signatures. Regarding the study as a whole: There were HLA-C-restricted CMV-specific TCR beta clonotypes dominating the ex vivo response. CMV carriers with the relevant HLA were identified by cumulative public TCR beta family frequency.

Points on this clonotype: Its specificity is not known.

TCRdb reprocessed the reads via MiXCR and lists one record per CDR3 protein. Here the sample spans some 700,000 distinct CDR3 sequences, less than 40% being singletons. The CDR3 covers 17 residues. From germline, CDR1 is MDHEN and CDR2 SYDVKM. Germline trimming cut 5 bases from V and 4 bases from J; bases unmatched to any gene: 10. This chain connects TRBV28 to TRBJ2-5, with TRBD2 identical over 13 bases. Sequenced: PBMCs. The source of this sequence is a human donor in good health (CMV status not recorded). Some clones in this sample may be carry-over from other donors' samples. CDR3 nucleotides: TGTGCCAGCAGTGAACTAGCGGGAGGGCCGGCGGGAGAGACCCAGTACTTC. It yields the protein CASSELAGGPAGETQYF.